The entry below describes one T cell receptor (beta chain). Its antigen is currently unknown. These data come from a study of cytotoxic CD8 clonotypes in ibrutinib-treated CLL. The assay was immunoSEQ multiplex PCR, and TCRdb's table has in-frame clones only and misses some. There are 150,000 to 200,000 clones in the sample; 70% to 90% occur only once, and around 3.1% lies in the top ten. The CDR3 runs to 18 residues. Germline V gene lookup returns CDR1 SEHNR and CDR2 FQNEAQ (reference sequence). With 5 bases removed from V and 0 bases from J, the gap between germline ends came to 20 bases. Study-level findings and limits: Collection times varied between progressing and sustained-remission patients.

The starting material was PBMCs, obtained at disease progression, from a patient treated with ibrutinib. The chain joins TRBV7-9 to TRBJ2-1; the D gene is possibly TRBD2 (6 bases). The receptor's source is a human donor with chronic lymphocytic leukemia. CDR3 DNA: TGTGCCAGCAGCCCGGGGGTGGGGAGAGGTGGCTCCTACAATGAGCAGTTCTTC. Encoded protein: CASSPGVGRGGSYNEQFF. Full variable domain (rest looked up from reference TRBV7-9 and TRBJ2-1): DTGVSQNPRHKITKRGQNVTFRCDPISEHNRLYWYRQTLGQGPEFLTYFQNEAQLEKSRLLSDRFSAERPKGSFSTLEIQRTEQGDSAMYLCASSPGVGRGGSYNEQFFGPGTRLTVL.